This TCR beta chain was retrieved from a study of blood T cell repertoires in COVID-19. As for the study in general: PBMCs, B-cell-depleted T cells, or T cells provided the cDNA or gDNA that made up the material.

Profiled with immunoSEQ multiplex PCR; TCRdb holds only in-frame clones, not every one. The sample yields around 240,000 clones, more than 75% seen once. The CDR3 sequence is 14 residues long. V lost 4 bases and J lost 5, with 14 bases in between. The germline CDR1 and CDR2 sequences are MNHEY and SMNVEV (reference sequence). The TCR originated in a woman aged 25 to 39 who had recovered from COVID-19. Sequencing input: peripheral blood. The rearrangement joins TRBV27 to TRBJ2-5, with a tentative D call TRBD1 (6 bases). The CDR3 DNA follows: TGTGCCAGCAGTTCGGGACAAGGCCGGGAGACCCAGTACTTC. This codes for CASSSGQGRETQYF.